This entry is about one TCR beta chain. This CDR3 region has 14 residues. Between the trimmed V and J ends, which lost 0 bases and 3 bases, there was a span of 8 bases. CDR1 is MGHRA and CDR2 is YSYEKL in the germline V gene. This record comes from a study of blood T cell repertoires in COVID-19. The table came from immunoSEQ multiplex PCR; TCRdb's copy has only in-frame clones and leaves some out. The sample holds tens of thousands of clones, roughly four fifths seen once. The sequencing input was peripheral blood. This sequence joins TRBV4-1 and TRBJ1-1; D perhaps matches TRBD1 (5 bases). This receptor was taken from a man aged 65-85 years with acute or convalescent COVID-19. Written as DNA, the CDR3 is TGCGCCAGCAGCCAAGAAAGGGGCTACACTGAAGCTTTCTTT. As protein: CASSQERGYTEAFF.